The clone carrying this T cell receptor beta chain showed up many times. TCRdb re-derived calls from the 5' RACE reads in MiXCR, one entry per CDR3 protein. Of about 1.7 million distinct CDR3 sequences in the sample, more than 30% are singletons; the top ten hold about 0.3%. Donors were all healthy Caucasians. This specimen belongs to a study of identical twins. The sequence was collected from a newborn girl in good health. The sample comprised cord blood.

CDR3 sequence: CASSNRDNYGYTF. The CDR3 region has the DNA TGTGCCAGCAGCAACAGGGACAACTATGGCTACACCTTC. The chain is built from TRBV6-6 and TRBJ1-2; tentatively, D is TRBD1 (6 bases). V lost 6 bases to trimming and J lost 2 bases, with 10 bases between them. Germline CDR1 is MNHNY and CDR2 is SVGAGI (reference sequence). This CDR3 has 13 residues.